This T cell receptor (beta chain) emerged from a study of blood T cells in healthy people across ages (dated by TCRdb to about 2015). In the study overall: In model experiments, roughly one uniquely barcoded TCR beta cDNA molecule per two T cells was captured by template switching. Using deep sequencing normalized with unique cDNA molecular identifiers, the study measured how TCR beta repertoire diversity changes with age. Donors were grouped into four age groups: young (average about 15 years), middle-aged (under 40), aged (roughly 67) and long-lived (approximately 81). Two additional independent replicas of 1 million unique cDNA reads from the same blood draw were analyzed for two donors (one aged 18 to 30 and one aged 80 or older). To avoid experimental bias, donors of different ages were distributed randomly across sequencing lanes.

The roughly 42 donors, aged roughly 6 to 100 years, were systemically healthy Caucasian individuals from Russia. Approximately 9.3 milliliters of peripheral blood were collected from each donor into EDTA-treated Vacutainer tubes. Ficoll-Paque density-gradient centrifugation was used to isolate PBMCs, with at least 6 million per sample. Trizol reagent was used to extract total RNA from PBMCs, with at least 6 micrograms per sample. For every donor, an aliquot of PBMCs went through flow cytometry to measure the percentages of naive CD45RAhigh/CD27high T cells. To prepare the library, 5' RACE was applied. These reads were obtained on an Illumina HiSeq 2500. A second PCR of about 7 to 12 cycles was performed with a sample-barcoded 5' primer and a J-beta primer mix. A template-switch 5' adaptor carrying 12 random nucleotides introduced a unique molecular identifier onto each TCR beta cDNA molecule. At least 2.5 million CDR3-containing paired-end reads were obtained from each sample. The Mint cDNA synthesis kit, primed by a TRBC-specific oligonucleotide, was used to synthesize first-strand cDNA from all RNA. After uracil-DNA glycosylase treatment, a first 18-cycle PCR used universal primers M1SS and BC2_uni_R on all cDNA. As for the authors' bioinformatics: For normalization, 1 million high-quality reads, each with a distinct molecular identifier, were randomly selected from each sample. Reads with shared molecular identifiers were discarded instead of being binned into consensus sequences. MiTCR, set to a Q25 quality threshold and the strictest error-elimination algorithm, was used for CDR3 identification, clonotype clustering and error correction. A nonparametric unseen species model using Euler transformation provided a lower-bound estimate of total TCR beta diversity. The public sequencing data were trimmed at Q25 with fastp and processed into clonotypes with MiXCR by TCRdb, which kept only in-frame beta chains. Every distinct CDR3 protein forms one entry, paired with its most common genes and DNA. Clone size and V and J calls follow TCRdb, not the original study. The sample table shows about 730,000 distinct CDR3 sequences, and around 40% are seen once. The ten largest clones represent less than 25% of the sample.

Comments on this clonotype: The clone's antigen remains unknown. No base-level quality is on record; no much larger clone is a single base apart.

The CDR3 has 12 amino acids, counting the end cysteine and phenylalanine. Only CDR3 DNA is held: 36 bases, read in frame from base 1. Looking up the germline V gene yields CDR1 SQVTM and CDR2 ANQGSEA. V and J are truncated by 6 bases and 5 bases respectively, leaving an intervening sequence of 11 bases. Here is what the overall study found, with its caveats: Estimates of total diversity based on one million sequenced T cells were regarded as lower bounds and as underestimates. There was a strong correlation between observed TCR beta diversity and the percentage of naive T cells measured by flow cytometry. Observed TCR beta diversity per million T cells fell roughly linearly with age, and a significant reduction was already apparent by age roughly 40. Donor CMV infection status was unknown, potentially confounding age-related changes in expanded clonotypes. Since profiling was done on bulk unsorted PBMCs, naive and antigen-experienced compartments could not be conclusively compared. Compared with the aged group, the long-lived group had more naive CD4+ T cells, fewer expanded clones and increased TCR diversity, suggesting age selection.

The sequencing input was blood. This sequence was found in a woman aged 60-75 years in good health. The chain is assembled from TRBV29-1 and TRBJ2-1, with the D segment identity uncertain. CDR3 region: CSVKKDNNEQFF. The base sequence is TGCAGCGTCAAGAAAGATAACAATGAGCAGTTCTTC.